The sequence of this T cell receptor (beta chain) was determined in a study of early T cells in non-severe SARS-CoV-2 infection. Background on the study: Sequencing was performed on bulk RNA from unsorted whole blood, leaving chains unpaired. Regarding the study as a whole: Missing private and CD4 specificities, VDJdb matching favored anti-spike CD8 responses.

In this sample, this clonotype turned up many times. Its antigen is not identified. Individual cDNA molecules were tagged with unique molecular identifiers. TCRdb independently ran MiXCR on the 5' RACE reads; one entry per CDR3 protein. Counted here are about 46,000 distinct CDR3 sequences, 5.4% occurring once; the ten biggest clones make up approximately 5.1%. This clonotype originated in an adult who was a healthcare worker with PCR-confirmed SARS-CoV-2 infection or an uninfected control (not recorded which). Sample: whole blood, taken at baseline.

The CDR3 bases are TGTGCCAGCAGCCAAGAGTCGTTCGAGCAGTACTTC. The encoded protein is CASSQESFEQYF. The V gene is TRBV4-2, the J gene TRBJ2-7; D is uncertain. The CDR3 contains 12 residues. Germline lookup yields CDR1 LGHNA and CDR2 YNFKEQ. Deletions cut 0 bases from V and 6 bases from J, with 6 bases between.